One and the same sample provided the 2 T cell receptor beta chains below, sequenced in a study of T cell changes during pregnancy in multiple sclerosis. Here immunoSEQ multiplex PCR was the method, and the copy in TCRdb shows in-frame clones only, minus some. The sample lists about 39,000 clones; 84% were seen once. The sequencing used CD4+ T cells from peripheral blood mononuclear cells, collected before pregnancy. These receptors all stem from a female donor with multiple sclerosis, enrolled in a pregnancy study.

This clone has a handful of counts. This rearrangement joins TRBV14 to TRBJ2-7, with 8 bases fitting TRBD1. The trim removed 4 bases at V and 6 bases at J, leaving 8 bases unmatched. Germline lookup yields CDR1 SGHDN and CDR2 FVKESK. This CDR3 spans 14 amino acids. CDR3 sequence: CASSPRQGQGEQYF. As DNA, the CDR3 is TGTGCCAGCAGCCCCCGACAGGGGCAGGGCGAGCAGTACTTC.

This chain connects TRBV11-2 to TRBJ2-5; 11 bases are a match to TRBD2. Trimming at V came to 5 bases and at J to 4 bases, leaving 12 bases not matched to a gene. In germline, CDR1 is SGHAT, CDR2 FQNNGV. This CDR3 spans 17 amino acids. The CDR3, as DNA: TGTGCCAGCAGCAAACGATTAGCGGGGGGGGTAGGAGAGACCCAGTACTTC. As protein: CASSKRLAGGVGETQYF.